The next 27 T cell receptor beta chains were all read from a single sample in a study of preoperative IRX-2 immunotherapy in early breast cancer. Some clones are missing from TCRdb's copy, which holds only in-frame ones; the method was immunoSEQ multiplex PCR. The data show around 25,000 clones, with 75% to 80% seen just once and around 2.2% held by the top ten. The treatment was: preoperative locoregional IRX-2 cytokine immunotherapy. This sample comprised lymph node tissue, obtained before IRX-2 immunotherapy. The receptors here all came from a human donor with breast cancer.

J is TRBJ1-5 and V is TRBV6-8; D unresolved. The ends were cut back, 6 bases at V and 3 bases at J, with 9 bases in the middle. The CDR3 has 13 residues. Germline lookup yields CDR1 MNHGY and CDR2 SAAAGT. In DNA, the CDR3 is TGTGCCAGCAGGGGGTCCGACAATCAGCCCCAGCATTTT. Its translation: CASRGSDNQPQHF.

The chain carries TRBV7-6 and TRBJ1-1; D is perhaps TRBD1 (6 bases). CDR1 is SGHVS and CDR2 is FNYEAQ in the germline V gene. The CDR3 spans 14 residues. V lost 3 bases and J 2 bases, leaving 10 bases between the germline ends. CDR3 region: CASSLRDTNTEAFF. CDR3 sequence (DNA): TGTGCCAGCAGCTTGCGGGACACCAACACTGAAGCTTTCTTT.

On this clone: The junction shows a germline mismatch at one end, possibly a read error. The rearrangement uses TRBV6-8 and TRBJ2-3; D is ambiguous. The CDR3 runs 14 residues. Germline lookup yields CDR1 MNHGY and CDR2 SAAAGT. CDR3: CAISVDLDTQPQYF. In DNA form, the CDR3 reads TGTGCCATCAGTGTCGACCTGGATACTCAGCCGCAGTATTTT.

This clone was seen only once. Sequence at one end of the junction differs from germline and may be a read error. The chain combines TRBV28 with TRBJ1-2; no reliable D call. Per germline, CDR1 MDHEN and CDR2 SYDVKM. The CDR3 spans 15 residues. The CDR3, as DNA: TGTGCCAGCAGTCCGGTCGGATGGGCACACTACGGCTACACCTTC. Its translation is CASSPVGWAHYGYTF.

This rearrangement joins TRBV23-1 to TRBJ2-7; the match to TRBD1 covers 7 bases. Being an ORF, TRBV23-1 has a function that is uncertain. V dropped 6 bases and J dropped 5; count of bases not matched to a gene: 10. The CDR3 sequence is 14 residues long. CDR3 DNA: TGCGCCAGCAGCCAGGGGGAAGGCAGGGACGAGCAGTACTTC. As protein: CASSQGEGRDEQYF.

The chain uses TRBV18 and TRBJ2-5, with TRBD2 identical over 12 bases. The CDR3 spans 17 residues. The germline V gene has CDR1 KGHSH and CDR2 LQKENI. With V trimmed by 1 base and J by 2 bases, 5 bases remained unmatched. CDR3 sequence reads: CASSPLSGTSGQETQYF. The CDR3, as DNA: TGTGCCAGCTCACCACTTTCCGGGACTAGCGGGCAAGAGACCCAGTACTTC.

The chain joins TRBV7-6 to TRBJ2-2, with D tentatively TRBD2 (6 bases). Germline V gene sequence: CDR1 SGHVS, CDR2 FNYEAQ. The V and J ends lost 2 bases and 7 bases respectively, with 11 bases between them. The CDR3 sequence is 14 residues long. CDR3 DNA: TGTGCCAGCAGCTTATTCGGCGGGAACGGGGAGCTGTTTTTT. This gives the protein CASSLFGGNGELFF.

The chain carries TRBV18 and TRBJ2-7, with D perhaps TRBD2 (5 bases). V shed 6 bases and J shed 3 bases, with 12 bases lying between them. Germline V gives CDR1 KGHSH, CDR2 LQKENI. The CDR3 covers 13 residues. CDR3 nucleotide sequence: TGTGCCAGCTCCCAAGCTCGGGGCTACGAGCAGTACTTC. Translated, it gives CASSQARGYEQYF.

This clone has a single count. This chain uses TRBV6-1 with TRBJ2-5, with unresolved D. Trimming took off 0 bases at V and 2 bases at J, with 7 bases between the two ends. Germline V gene sequence: CDR1 MNHNS, CDR2 SASEGT. The CDR3 has 14 amino acids. The chain's CDR3 is CASSEAAGQETQYF. The CDR3 DNA reads TGTGCCAGCAGTGAAGCAGCTGGGCAAGAGACCCAGTACTTC.

The V call is TRBV11-3, the J call TRBJ1-4; tentative D call: TRBD1 (5 bases). Germline V gives CDR1 SGHNT, CDR2 YENEEA. V gave up 0 bases and J gave up 10 bases, with 12 bases separating them. The CDR3 sequence is 14 residues long. This chain's CDR3 is CASSLEQRDPKLFF. The DNA of the CDR3 is TGTGCCAGCAGCTTAGAGCAGAGGGACCCAAAACTGTTTTTT.

The CDR3: CATQGVSTGELFF. CDR3 bases: TGTGCCACCCAAGGTGTGAGTACCGGGGAGCTGTTTTTT. The rearrangement links TRBV6-8 to TRBJ2-2; D gene unclear. V lost 10 bases, J lost 5 bases, and 14 bases lay in between. This CDR3 contains 13 residues. Germline V CDR1 and CDR2: MNHGY, SAAAGT.

The rearrangement links TRBV1 to TRBJ1-5; TRBD1 is the table's D call, not checked against the DNA. TRBV1 is recorded as a pseudogene. The CDR3 runs to 19 residues. CDR3 nucleotides: TGCGCCAGCAGCCAAGATTGGGACAGGGGGCGAGATAGCAATCAGCCCCAGCATTTT. It translates to CASSQDWDRGRDSNQPQHF.

V usage is TRBV10-3 and J usage is TRBJ1-5; no reliable D call. Per germline, CDR1 ENHRY and CDR2 SYGVKD. V was shortened by 0 bases and J by 4 bases, with 10 bases between the two germline ends. This CDR3 spans 15 amino acids. CDR3 sequence (DNA): TGTGCCATCAGTGAGTCGATGTTTGAAAATCAGCCCCAGCATTTT. It is translated as CAISESMFENQPQHF.

This sequence joins TRBV19 and TRBJ1-2; TRBD1 matches at 10 bases. The J segment lost 8 bases and the V segment lost 3 bases, leaving 3 bases of the junction unmatched. Germline CDR1 is LNHDA and CDR2 is SQIVND (reference sequence). This CDR3 contains 13 residues. The chain's CDR3 is CASSMGQGQGYTF. In nucleotides, the CDR3 is TGTGCCAGTAGTATGGGACAGGGGCAAGGCTACACCTTC.

This clone was detected once. The chain is built from TRBV19 and TRBJ1-5; D ambiguous. This CDR3 has 16 residues. The ends were cut back, 7 bases at V and 5 bases at J, with 21 bases in the middle. Germline V gene lookup returns CDR1 LNHDA and CDR2 SQIVND (reference sequence). Here the CDR3 reads CASTPKGTVSDQPQHF. CDR3 bases: TGTGCCAGTACCCCCAAGGGAACAGTGTCCGATCAGCCCCAGCATTTT.

This sequence joins TRBV25-1 and TRBJ2-5; D uncertain. CDR1 is MGHDK and CDR2 is SYGVNS in the germline V gene. The CDR3 covers 14 residues. The ends were cut back, 1 base at V and 7 bases at J, with 13 bases in the middle. The CDR3 sequence is CASSESYAPRTQYF. Written as DNA, the CDR3 is TGTGCCAGCAGTGAATCCTACGCTCCCAGGACCCAGTACTTC.

The V call is TRBV14, the J call TRBJ1-5; D is unclear. Trimming shortened V by 2 bases and J by 0 bases, and 2 bases separated the two germline ends. The CDR3 has 13 residues. Germline CDR1 reads SGHDN; CDR2 reads FVKESK. The CDR3 sequence is CASSQNSNQPQHF. The CDR3 region has the DNA TGTGCCAGCAGCCAAAATAGCAATCAGCCCCAGCATTTT. Full variable domain (remainder filled in from reference TRBV14 and TRBJ1-5): EAGVTQFPSHSVIEKGQTVTLRCDPISGHDNLYWYRRVMGKEIKFLLHFVKESKQDESGMPNNRFLAERTGGTYSTLKVQPAELEDSGVYFCASSQNSNQPQHFGDGTRLSIL.

A few counts support this clone. The rearrangement uses TRBV28 and TRBJ1-1; D gene uncertain. Germline CDR1 MDHEN, CDR2 SYDVKM. The CDR3 covers 14 residues. V gave up 5 bases and J gave up 5 bases, with 15 bases separating them. The CDR3 is CASSLLRRQTEAFF. CDR3 coding DNA: TGTGCCAGCAGTCTGCTACGCCGGCAGACTGAAGCTTTCTTT.

The CDR3 spells CASSFSSSGGPLEQFF. For the CDR3, the DNA is TGTGCCAGCAGTTTCTCCTCTAGCGGGGGGCCGCTTGAGCAGTTCTTC. J is TRBJ2-1 and V is TRBV6-8; 11 bases agree with TRBD2. CDR1 MNHGY and CDR2 SAAAGT come from the germline V gene. CDR3 length: 16 amino acids. The junction had 11 bases not matched to a gene; V was cut back by 4 bases and J by 9 bases.

This chain joins TRBV6-8 and TRBJ2-7; D possibly uses TRBD1 or TRBD2 (7 bases each). The CDR3 is made up of 16 amino acids. With 5 bases removed from V and 1 base from J, the gap between germline ends came to 18 bases. The germline gives CDR1 MNHGY, CDR2 SAAAGT. CDR3 in DNA: TGTGCCAGCAGTGTTAGTGGGGGGGACAGATCCTACGAGCAGTACTTC. Protein sequence: CASSVSGGDRSYEQYF.

This clone has a handful of counts. The V call is TRBV11-3, the J call TRBJ1-5; perhaps TRBD1 as D (5 bases). Between the trimmed V and J ends, which lost 0 bases and 5 bases, there was a span of 8 bases. The V gene's germline CDR1 is SGHNT and CDR2 YENEEA. CDR3 length equals 14 residues. The CDR3 reads CASSLEVRDQPQHF. The CDR3, as DNA: TGTGCCAGCAGCTTAGAGGTCAGGGATCAGCCCCAGCATTTT.

The chain recombines TRBV15 with TRBJ2-3, with 8 bases lining up with TRBD2. J lost 2 bases, V lost 0 bases, and 7 bases had no gene match. The germline V gene has CDR1 LNHNV and CDR2 YYDKDF (reference sequence). The CDR3 runs 17 residues. CDR3 coding DNA: TGTGCCACCAGCAGAGACAGCGGGGGCCGCCCCACAGATACGCAGTATTTT. Protein: CATSRDSGGRPTDTQYF.

This clone appeared a single time. The rearrangement uses TRBV6-8 and TRBJ1-1, with TRBD1 identical over 11 bases. Germline CDR1 reads MNHGY; CDR2 reads SAAAGT. V gave up 5 bases and J gave up 4 bases; unmatched junction bases: 6. The CDR3 is 15 amino acids. CDR3 residues: CASSRDRGTVTEAFF. The CDR3, as DNA: TGTGCCAGCAGTAGGGACAGGGGGACGGTCACTGAAGCTTTCTTT.

The CDR3 DNA follows: TGCAGCGCCGGAGACAGGTACTCTGAAGCTTTCTTT. Its protein product is CSAGDRYSEAFF. This chain links TRBV29-1 with TRBJ1-1; tentatively, D is TRBD1 (6 bases). V lost 7 bases and J 6 bases, leaving 15 bases between the germline ends. The CDR3 loop spans 12 amino acids. Germline loops: CDR1 SQVTM, CDR2 ANQGSEA. The full variable domain, completed using reference TRBV29-1 and TRBJ1-1, is SAVISQKPSRDICQRGTSLTIQCQVDSQVTMMFWYRQQPGQSLTLIATANQGSEATYESGFVIDKFPISRPNLTFSTLTVSNMSPEDSSIYLCSAGDRYSEAFFGQGTRLTVV.

V is TRBV6-8 and J is TRBJ1-5; 7 positions agree with TRBD1. V lost 5 bases to trimming and J lost 2 bases; unmatched junction nucleotides: 6. The CDR3 has 15 residues. Germline CDR1 reads MNHGY; CDR2 reads SAAAGT. The CDR3 DNA follows: TGTGCCAGCAGTCCGACAGGGTTGGGCAATCAGCCCCAGCATTTT. Its translation: CASSPTGLGNQPQHF.

J is TRBJ2-5 and V is TRBV5-1; TRBD1 aligns across 11 bases. V lost 3 bases, J lost 5 bases, and 6 bases stayed unmatched. In germline, CDR1 is SGHRS, CDR2 YFSETQ. The CDR3 length is 15 residues. The DNA for the CDR3 is TGCGCCAGCAGCTGGACAGGGGGCGAGCGGGAGACCCAGTACTTC. It codes for CASSWTGGERETQYF.

The gene calls are TRBV28 and TRBJ1-4; 8 bases line up with TRBD1. The CDR3 runs to 17 residues. The ends lost 3 bases at V and 2 bases at J; junction bases unmatched: 8. Germline-derived CDR1 and CDR2 are MDHEN and SYDVKM. The CDR3 loop reads CASSLKGQAVTNEKLFF. The CDR3 DNA is TGTGCCAGCAGTTTGAAGGGACAGGCTGTCACTAATGAAAAACTGTTTTTT.